This T cell receptor (beta chain) comes out of a study of radiotherapy plus CTLA-4 blockade in lung cancer. General study points: The best prediction of response reportedly came from early blood T cell clone dynamics, with interferon-beta.

Germline CDR1 SGDLS, CDR2 YYNGEE. The CDR3 extends over 13 amino acids. The V end lost 7 bases, the J end lost 5 bases, and 15 bases lay between the germline ends. Data came from immunoSEQ multiplex PCR; TCRdb stores just in-frame clones and leaves some out. The table has about 110,000 clones, about 80% seen once. Comment on this clone: Its specificity is not known.

The source of this sequence is a human donor with non-small cell lung cancer that progressed on radiotherapy plus ipilimumab. Some clones in this sample may be carry-over from other donors' samples. Sample: peripheral blood, taken from a patient treated with radiotherapy plus ipilimumab. The chain joins TRBV9 to TRBJ1-1; the D gene is possibly TRBD1 (5 bases). The CDR3 region is CASGQRGGTEAFF. DNA of the CDR3: TGTGCCAGCGGTCAGCGGGGGGGGACTGAAGCTTTCTTT.